These 21 T cell receptor beta chains share one sample of origin, sequenced in a study of shared clonotypes between healthy human individuals. CD8 cells regarded as naive lacked CD45RO, were positively chosen for CCR7, and omitted terminally differentiated effector memory CD45RA+ cells. TCRdb's table, derived via immunoSEQ multiplex PCR, lists solely in-frame clones and lacks some. Here the sample spans approximately 840,000 clones, approximately 96% being singletons. Sequencing was performed on naive CD8+ T cells sorted from blood. The origin of the receptors is a man aged 25 to 40 in good health.

This clone has only one observation. The V gene is TRBV4-3, the J gene TRBJ2-7, with TRBD1 identical over 12 bases. The V gene's germline CDR1 is LGHNA and CDR2 YSLEER. Trimming at V came to 4 bases and at J to 4 bases, leaving 11 bases not matched to a gene. This CDR3 contains 17 residues. CDR3 nucleotides: TGCGCCAGCAGCCGCGATGGGACAGGGGGCGCAATATACGAGCAGTACTTC. Protein: CASSRDGTGGAIYEQYF.

The rearrangement uses TRBV27 and TRBJ2-7; the D gene is possibly TRBD2 (5 bases). Germline V gene data show CDR1 as MNHEY and CDR2 as SMNVEV (reference sequence). The CDR3 runs to 12 residues. Trimming left V 8 bases short and J 3 bases short, with 11 bases between. The CDR3 here is CASGNGVYEQYF. The CDR3 nucleotides read TGTGCCAGCGGTAACGGGGTCTACGAGCAGTACTTC.

This chain joins TRBV7-2 and TRBJ2-3; TRBD1 aligns across 7 bases. CDR3 length: 16 amino acids. V lost 1 base to trimming and J lost 1 base; unmatched junction nucleotides: 5. CDR1 and CDR2 from the germline V gene are SGHTA and FQGNSA. The CDR3 spells CASSLGGGRGTDTQYF. The CDR3 region has the DNA TGTGCCAGCAGCTTAGGAGGGGGCAGGGGCACAGATACGCAGTATTTT.

The J gene is TRBJ2-3, the V gene TRBV28, with 12 bases that match TRBD2. In germline, CDR1 is MDHEN, CDR2 SYDVKM. The V gene end was trimmed by 4 bases and the J gene end by 5 bases; junction bases not matched to a gene: 7. This CDR3 spans 16 amino acids. The DNA for the CDR3 is TGTGCCAGCAGTTCCCGGCTAGCGGGAGGGGAAGATACGCAGTATTTT. Residues: CASSSRLAGGEDTQYF.

This clone was found once. The genes are TRBV4-1 and TRBJ1-1; 7 nucleotides line up with TRBD1. The germline V gene has CDR1 MGHRA and CDR2 YSYEKL. V lost 1 base, J lost 1 base, and 6 bases stayed unmatched. CDR3 length equals 16 residues. CDR3 sequence: CASSQAPGQRNTEAFF. The CDR3 DNA follows: TGCGCCAGCAGCCAAGCCCCGGGACAGCGGAACACTGAAGCTTTCTTT.

The V gene is TRBV5-1, the J gene TRBJ2-5; 11 positions agree with TRBD1. V was clipped by 3 bases and J by 4 bases; unmatched bases: 5. There are 15 residues in the CDR3. Germline lookup yields CDR1 SGHRS and CDR2 YFSETQ. CDR3 residues: CASSYLDRGRETQYF. The CDR3 DNA follows: TGCGCCAGCAGCTATCTGGACAGGGGGCGAGAGACCCAGTACTTC.

V and J are TRBV7-9 and TRBJ2-5; possible D gene TRBD2, 6 bases. The V and J ends lost 1 base and 3 bases respectively, with 15 bases between them. Germline CDR1 reads SEHNR; CDR2 reads FQNEAQ (reference sequence). The CDR3 has 16 residues. The CDR3: CASSLGWREKEETQYF. Written as DNA, the CDR3 is TGTGCCAGCAGCTTAGGCTGGCGGGAAAAGGAAGAGACCCAGTACTTC.

V is TRBV7-9 and J is TRBJ1-4; no firm D call. The CDR3 extends over 14 amino acids. V lost 0 bases and J 5 bases, leaving 7 bases between the germline ends. Per the germline V gene, CDR1 is SEHNR and CDR2 is FQNEAQ (reference sequence). DNA for the CDR3: TGTGCCAGCAGCTTAGCGGGTATAAATGAAAAACTGTTTTTT. Amino acids: CASSLAGINEKLFF.

This clone appeared a single time. Different DNA sequences within this sample yield the same CDR3. The chain combines TRBV2 with TRBJ2-3, with a tentative D call TRBD2 (6 bases). There are 12 residues in the CDR3. Trimming removed 6 bases from V and 5 bases from J, with 9 bases in between. Per germline, CDR1 SNHLY and CDR2 FYNNEI. CDR3 DNA: TGTGCCAGCAGAGGGAGGAGAGATACGCAGTATTTT. Translating gives CASRGRRDTQYF.

The rearrangement uses TRBV7-9 and TRBJ2-1; the D call may be TRBD1 or TRBD2 (5 bases each). Trimming pared 2 bases from V and 7 bases from J, leaving 9 bases between. The CDR3 sequence is 13 residues long. Per the germline V gene, CDR1 is SEHNR and CDR2 is FQNEAQ (reference sequence). This chain's CDR3 is CASSLWGSNEQFF. In DNA form, the CDR3 reads TGTGCCAGCAGCTTATGGGGGAGTAATGAGCAGTTCTTC.

V and J are TRBV29-1 and TRBJ1-1; the D is unclear. The CDR3 spans 16 residues. Trimming stripped 6 bases from V and 1 base from J, with 21 bases between. CDR1 is SQVTM, CDR2 ANQGSEA, per germline. The CDR3 region has the DNA TGCAGCGTCGTAAATTTTTTTGAGGAGCCGAACACTGAAGCTTTCTTT. The encoded protein is CSVVNFFEEPNTEAFF.

For this clone: This sample also contains other DNA sequences that code for the same CDR3. The CDR3 loop is CASSLGLAGSYEQYF. CDR3 bases: TGTGCCAGCAGCCTCGGACTAGCGGGCTCCTACGAGCAGTACTTC. The chain carries TRBV5-4 and TRBJ2-7; TRBD2 agrees at 11 bases. The V segment lost 4 bases and the J segment 0 bases; nucleotides outside the gene matches: 3. The length of the CDR3 is 15 residues. The V gene's germline CDR1 is SGHNT and CDR2 YYREEE (reference sequence).

V is TRBV15 and J is TRBJ2-3, with D possibly matching TRBD1 (6 bases). Trimming shortened V by 1 base and J by 2 bases, and 10 bases separated the two germline ends. The CDR3 spans 15 residues. Germline V lookup: CDR1 LNHNV, CDR2 YYDKDF (reference sequence). This CDR3 is CATSRAPGATDTQYF. As DNA, the CDR3 is TGTGCCACCAGCAGAGCCCCAGGGGCCACAGATACGCAGTATTTT.

The chain combines TRBV19 with TRBJ2-3; 7 bases map to TRBD2. V shed 11 bases, J shed 3 bases, and the junction held 11 bases outside the gene matches. Germline V CDR1 and CDR2: LNHDA, SQIVND (reference sequence). This CDR3 contains 14 residues. Written as DNA, the CDR3 is TGTGCCTCAAGTGGGGCGGGAGTGACAGATACGCAGTATTTT. Translation gives CASSGAGVTDTQYF.

The CDR3 nucleotides read TGCGCCAGCAACTATCCGGGACTAGGCCACAATGAGCAGTTCTTC. This sequence encodes CASNYPGLGHNEQFF. The gene calls are TRBV4-1 and TRBJ2-1; the match to TRBD2 covers 8 bases. From germline, CDR1 is MGHRA and CDR2 YSYEKL. This CDR3 is 15 amino acids long. V gave up 7 bases and J gave up 5 bases; unmatched junction bases: 10.

The gene calls are TRBV10-3 and TRBJ2-7; 8 bases map to TRBD1. The V gene end was trimmed by 8 bases and the J gene end by 2 bases; junction bases not matched to a gene: 8. This CDR3 region has 14 residues. Germline CDR1 is ENHRY and CDR2 is SYGVKD. The CDR3 protein is CAIGGRGPPYEQYF. CDR3 bases: TGTGCCATCGGGGGCAGGGGGCCACCCTACGAGCAGTACTTC.

The chain carries TRBV5-4 and TRBJ1-4; TRBD1 is a possible D gene (6 bases). This CDR3 contains 14 residues. The V gene's germline CDR1 is SGHNT and CDR2 YYREEE (reference sequence). Trimming stripped 0 bases from V and 8 bases from J, with 11 bases between. Here the CDR3 DNA reads TGTGCCAGCAGCTTGGCAGGGGAGGGGGAAAAACTGTTTTTT. Protein product: CASSLAGEGEKLFF.

This CDR3 is CAIRGQENTEAFF. CDR3 nucleotide sequence: TGTGCCATCAGGGGACAGGAAAACACTGAAGCTTTCTTT. This rearrangement joins TRBV10-3 to TRBJ1-1; 8 nucleotides align to TRBD1. After removal of 6 bases from V and 2 bases from J, the junction contained 2 bases not matched to a gene. The germline V gene has CDR1 ENHRY and CDR2 SYGVKD. The CDR3 runs 13 residues.

This chain connects TRBV7-9 to TRBJ2-7; possibly TRBD2 for D (5 bases). Germline V gene lookup returns CDR1 SEHNR and CDR2 FQNEAQ (reference sequence). V shed 11 bases and J shed 6 bases, with 20 bases lying between them. The CDR3 is 13 residues long. The CDR3 protein is CAGSPASSSEQYF. DNA for the CDR3: TGTGCCGGGTCCCCAGCTAGCTCTTCCGAGCAGTACTTC.

The chain links TRBV2 to TRBJ2-1; D may be TRBD2 (6 bases). The CDR3 runs to 12 residues. CDR1 is SNHLY and CDR2 is FYNNEI in the germline V gene. Trimming took off 7 bases at V and 7 bases at J, with 11 bases between the two ends. The CDR3 reads CASIGSTNEQFF. The CDR3, as DNA: TGTGCCAGCATCGGGAGTACGAATGAGCAGTTCTTC. The entire variable domain, with the rest obtained from reference TRBV2 and TRBJ2-1, is as follows: EPEVTQTPSHQVTQMGQEVILRCVPISNHLYFYWYRQILGQKVEFLVSFYNNEISEKSEIFDDQFSVERPDGSNFTLKIRSTKLEDSAMYFCASIGSTNEQFFGPGTRLTVL.

This clone occurred once. The chain has TRBV7-6 and TRBJ2-5; D possibly corresponds to TRBD1 (6 bases). With 1 base removed from V and 4 bases from J, the gap between germline ends came to 16 bases. The length of the CDR3 is 16 residues. The V gene's germline CDR1 is SGHVS and CDR2 FNYEAQ. CDR3 residues: CASSLDRSQDRETQYF. The CDR3 DNA is TGTGCCAGCAGCTTAGATCGTTCCCAGGACAGAGAGACCCAGTACTTC.